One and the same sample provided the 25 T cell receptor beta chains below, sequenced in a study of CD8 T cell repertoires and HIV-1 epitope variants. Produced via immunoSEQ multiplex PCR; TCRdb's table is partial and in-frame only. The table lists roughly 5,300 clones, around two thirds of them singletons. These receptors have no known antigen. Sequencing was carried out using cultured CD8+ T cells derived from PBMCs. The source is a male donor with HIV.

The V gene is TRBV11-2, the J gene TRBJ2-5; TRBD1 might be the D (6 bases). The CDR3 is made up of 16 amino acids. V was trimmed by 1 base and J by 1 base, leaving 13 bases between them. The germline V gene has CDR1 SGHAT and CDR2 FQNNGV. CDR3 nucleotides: TGTGCCAGCAGCTTAGCCCAGGGGCAGTTCCAAGAGACCCAGTACTTC. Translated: CASSLAQGQFQETQYF. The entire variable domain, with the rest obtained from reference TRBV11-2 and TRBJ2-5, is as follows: EAGVAQSPRYKIIEKRQSVAFWCNPISGHATLYWYQQILGQGPKLLIQFQNNGVVDDSQLPKDRFSAERLKGVDSTLKIQPAKLEDSAVYLCASSLAQGQFQETQYFGPGTRLLVL.

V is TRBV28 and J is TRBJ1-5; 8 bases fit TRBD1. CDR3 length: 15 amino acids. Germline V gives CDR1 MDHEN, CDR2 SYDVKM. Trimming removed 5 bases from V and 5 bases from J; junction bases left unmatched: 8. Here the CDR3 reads CASSPGQVVYQPQHF. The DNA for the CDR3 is TGTGCCAGCAGTCCGGGACAGGTCGTTTATCAGCCCCAGCATTTT.

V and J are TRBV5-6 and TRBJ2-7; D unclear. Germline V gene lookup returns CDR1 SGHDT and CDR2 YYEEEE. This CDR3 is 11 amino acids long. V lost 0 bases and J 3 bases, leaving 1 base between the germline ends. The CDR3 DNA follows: TGTGCCAGCAGCTTGGGCTACGAGCAGTACTTC. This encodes CASSLGYEQYF.

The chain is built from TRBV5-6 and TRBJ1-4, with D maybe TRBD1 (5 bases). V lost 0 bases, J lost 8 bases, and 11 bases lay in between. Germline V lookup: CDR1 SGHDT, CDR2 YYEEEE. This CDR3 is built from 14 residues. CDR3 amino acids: CASSLAQEGEKLFF. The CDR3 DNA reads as TGTGCCAGCAGCTTGGCACAGGAAGGCGAAAAACTGTTTTTT.

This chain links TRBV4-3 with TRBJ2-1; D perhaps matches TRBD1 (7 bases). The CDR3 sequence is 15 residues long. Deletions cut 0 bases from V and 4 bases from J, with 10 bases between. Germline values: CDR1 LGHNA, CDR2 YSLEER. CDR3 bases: TGCGCCAGCAGCCAAGAGGCGGGACAGTACAATGAGCAGTTCTTC. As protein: CASSQEAGQYNEQFF.

DNA of the CDR3: TGTGCCAGTAGTTCCCGGGACAGGGACGGACTAAACAATGAGCAGTTCTTC. This translates into CASSSRDRDGLNNEQFF. J is TRBJ2-1 and V is TRBV19; 9 nucleotides align to TRBD1. The germline V gene encodes CDR1 LNHDA and CDR2 SQIVND (reference sequence). Trimming removed 5 bases from V and 5 bases from J; junction bases left unmatched: 13. The CDR3 runs to 17 residues. Supplemented by reference TRBV19 and TRBJ2-1, the full variable domain reads DGGITQSPKYLFRKEGQNVTLSCEQNLNHDAMYWYRQDPGQGLRLIYYSQIVNDFQKGDIAEGYSVSREKKESFPLTVTSAQKNPTAFYLCASSSRDRDGLNNEQFFGPGTRLTVL.

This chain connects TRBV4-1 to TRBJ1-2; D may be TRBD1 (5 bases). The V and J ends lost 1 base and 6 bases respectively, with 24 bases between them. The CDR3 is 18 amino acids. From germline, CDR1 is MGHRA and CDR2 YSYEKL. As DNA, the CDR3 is TGCGCCAGCAGCCAAGCAGGGCCGGGTACCTGGACGGGGGATGGCTACACCTTC. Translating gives CASSQAGPGTWTGDGYTF.

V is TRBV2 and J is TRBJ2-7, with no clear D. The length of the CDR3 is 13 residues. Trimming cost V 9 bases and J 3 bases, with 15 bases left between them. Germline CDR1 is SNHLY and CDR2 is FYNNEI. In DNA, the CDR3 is TGTGCCAGTTCCCCTTTTAACAGCTACGAGCAGTACTTC. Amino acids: CASSPFNSYEQYF.

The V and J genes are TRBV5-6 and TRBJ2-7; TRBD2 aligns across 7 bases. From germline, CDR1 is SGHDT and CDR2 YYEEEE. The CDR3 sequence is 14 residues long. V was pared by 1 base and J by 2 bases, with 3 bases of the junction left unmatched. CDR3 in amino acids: CASSLTSETYEQYF. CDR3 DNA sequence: TGTGCCAGCAGCTTGACTAGCGAGACCTACGAGCAGTACTTC.

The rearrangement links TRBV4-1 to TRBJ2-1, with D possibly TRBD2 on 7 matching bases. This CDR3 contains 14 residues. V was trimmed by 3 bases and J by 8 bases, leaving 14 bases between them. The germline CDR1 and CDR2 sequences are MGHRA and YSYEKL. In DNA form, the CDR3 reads TGCGCCAGCAGCCAGCTGCAGGGGAGGGATGAGCAGTTCTTC. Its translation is CASSQLQGRDEQFF.

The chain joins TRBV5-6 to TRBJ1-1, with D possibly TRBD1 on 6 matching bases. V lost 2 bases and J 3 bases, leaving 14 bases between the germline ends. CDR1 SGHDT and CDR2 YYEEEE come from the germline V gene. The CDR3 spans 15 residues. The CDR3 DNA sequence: TGTGCCAGCAGCTTCTCCGAGGGGGAGTACACTGAAGCTTTCTTT. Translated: CASSFSEGEYTEAFF.

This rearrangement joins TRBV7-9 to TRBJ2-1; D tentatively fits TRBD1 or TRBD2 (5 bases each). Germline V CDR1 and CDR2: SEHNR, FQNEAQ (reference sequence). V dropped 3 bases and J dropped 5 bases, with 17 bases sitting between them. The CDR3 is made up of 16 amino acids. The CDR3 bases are TGTGCCAGCAGCTTCCATTTGAGGGGAGCAGACAATGAGCAGTTCTTC. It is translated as CASSFHLRGADNEQFF.

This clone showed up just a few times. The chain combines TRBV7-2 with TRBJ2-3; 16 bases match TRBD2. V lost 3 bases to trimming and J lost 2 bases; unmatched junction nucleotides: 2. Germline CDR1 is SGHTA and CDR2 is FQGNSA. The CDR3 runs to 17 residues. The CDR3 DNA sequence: TGTGCCAGCAGCTTGGGACTAGCGGGAGGGCCCACAGATACGCAGTATTTT. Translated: CASSLGLAGGPTDTQYF.

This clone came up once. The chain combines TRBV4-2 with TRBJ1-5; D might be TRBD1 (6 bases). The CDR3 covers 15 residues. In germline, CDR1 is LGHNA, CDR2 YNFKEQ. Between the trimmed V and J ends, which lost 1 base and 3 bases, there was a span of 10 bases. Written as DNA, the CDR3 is TGTGCCAGCAGCCAAGTTCGGGGGCCCAATCAGCCCCAGCATTTT. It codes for CASSQVRGPNQPQHF.

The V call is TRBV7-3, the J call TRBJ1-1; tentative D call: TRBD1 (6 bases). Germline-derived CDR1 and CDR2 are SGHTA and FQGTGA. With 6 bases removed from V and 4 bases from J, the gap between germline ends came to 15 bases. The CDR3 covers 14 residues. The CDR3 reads CASSPAGVGTEAFF. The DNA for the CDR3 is TGTGCCAGCAGTCCGGCAGGGGTAGGCACTGAAGCTTTCTTT.

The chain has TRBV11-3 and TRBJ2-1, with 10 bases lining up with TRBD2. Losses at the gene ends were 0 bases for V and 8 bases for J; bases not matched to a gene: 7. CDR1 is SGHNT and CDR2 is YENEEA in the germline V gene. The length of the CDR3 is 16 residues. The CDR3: CASSLDSLTSGHEQFF. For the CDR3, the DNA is TGTGCCAGCAGCTTAGATTCCCTGACTAGCGGGCATGAGCAGTTCTTC. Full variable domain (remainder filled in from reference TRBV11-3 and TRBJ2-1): EAGVVQSPRYKIIEKKQPVAFWCNPISGHNTLYWYLQNLGQGPELLIRYENEEAVDDSQLPKDRFSAERLKGVDSTLKIQPAELGDSAVYLCASSLDSLTSGHEQFFGPGTRLTVL.

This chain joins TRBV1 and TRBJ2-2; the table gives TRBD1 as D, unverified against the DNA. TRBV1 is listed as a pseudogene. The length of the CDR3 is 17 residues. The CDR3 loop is CTSSQEDLQVNTGELFF. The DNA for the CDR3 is TGCACCAGCAGCCAAGAAGATCTACAGGTGAACACCGGGGAGCTGTTTTTT.

In nucleotides, the CDR3 is TGTGCCAGCAGCCTCACGGTGGGAGCGGGGGCCTACAATGAGCAGTTCTTC. This translates into CASSLTVGAGAYNEQFF. This chain links TRBV14 with TRBJ2-1; 8 positions agree with TRBD2. V lost 4 bases and J lost 2; bases outside the gene matches: 10. The germline CDR1 and CDR2 sequences are SGHDN and FVKESK. This CDR3 has 17 amino acids. Full variable domain (missing parts from reference TRBV14 and TRBJ2-1): EAGVTQFPSHSVIEKGQTVTLRCDPISGHDNLYWYRRVMGKEIKFLLHFVKESKQDESGMPNNRFLAERTGGTYSTLKVQPAELEDSGVYFCASSLTVGAGAYNEQFFGPGTRLTVL.

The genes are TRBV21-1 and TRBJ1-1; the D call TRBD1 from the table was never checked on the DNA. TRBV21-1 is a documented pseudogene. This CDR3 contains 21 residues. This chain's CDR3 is CASRIQRRGQVPSRANTEAFF. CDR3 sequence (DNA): TGTGCCAGCAGGATACAAAGGAGGGGACAGGTGCCATCCAGAGCGAACACTGAAGCTTTCTTT.

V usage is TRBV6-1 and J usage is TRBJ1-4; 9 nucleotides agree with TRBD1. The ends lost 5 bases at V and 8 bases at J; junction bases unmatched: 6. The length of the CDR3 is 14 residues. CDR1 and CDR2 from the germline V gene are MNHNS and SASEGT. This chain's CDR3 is CASSSGTGREKLFF. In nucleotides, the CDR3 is TGTGCCAGCAGTTCCGGGACAGGGAGAGAAAAACTGTTTTTT.

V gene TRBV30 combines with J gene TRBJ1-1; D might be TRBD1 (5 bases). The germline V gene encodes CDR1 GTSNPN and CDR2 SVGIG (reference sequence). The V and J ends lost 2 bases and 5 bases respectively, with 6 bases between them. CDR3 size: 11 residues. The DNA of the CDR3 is TGTGCCTGGAGTCGGACAACTGAAGCTTTCTTT. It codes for CAWSRTTEAFF.

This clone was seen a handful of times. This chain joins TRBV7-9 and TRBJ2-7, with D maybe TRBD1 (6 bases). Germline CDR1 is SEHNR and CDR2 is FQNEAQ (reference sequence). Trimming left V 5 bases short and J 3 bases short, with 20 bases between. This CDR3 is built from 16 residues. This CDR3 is CASSPLEGEWVYEQYF. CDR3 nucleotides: TGTGCCAGCAGCCCTCTCGAGGGGGAGTGGGTCTACGAGCAGTACTTC.

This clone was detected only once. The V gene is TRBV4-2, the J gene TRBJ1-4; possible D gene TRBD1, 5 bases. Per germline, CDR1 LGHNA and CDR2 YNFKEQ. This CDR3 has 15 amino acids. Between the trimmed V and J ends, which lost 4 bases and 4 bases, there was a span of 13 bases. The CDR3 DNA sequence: TGTGCCAGCAGCCCGGGGGACGGGGGTAATGAAAAACTGTTTTTT. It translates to CASSPGDGGNEKLFF.

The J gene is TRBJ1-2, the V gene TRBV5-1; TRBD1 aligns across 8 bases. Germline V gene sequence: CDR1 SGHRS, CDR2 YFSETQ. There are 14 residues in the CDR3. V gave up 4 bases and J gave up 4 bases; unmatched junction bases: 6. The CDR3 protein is CASSLGQGIYGYTF. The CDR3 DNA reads TGCGCCAGCAGCCTCGGACAGGGTATCTATGGCTACACCTTC.

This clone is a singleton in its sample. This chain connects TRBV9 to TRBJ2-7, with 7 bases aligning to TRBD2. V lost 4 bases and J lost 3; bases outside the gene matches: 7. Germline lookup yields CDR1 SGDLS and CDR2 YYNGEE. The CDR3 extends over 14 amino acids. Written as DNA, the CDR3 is TGTGCCAGCAGCTTGAGCGGGGCTGGCTACGAGCAGTACTTC. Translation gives CASSLSGAGYEQYF.